This T cell receptor beta chain was observed in a study of control samples from healthy donors and cancer patients. The table came from immunoSEQ multiplex PCR; TCRdb's copy has only in-frame clones and leaves some out. Here the sample spans under 150,000 clones, 85% to 95% being singletons. Germline loops: CDR1 SGHTA, CDR2 FQGNSA. CDR3 length: 12 amino acids. Material: PBMCs. The source of this sequence is a man aged 50 to 60 with head and neck cancer. The chain employs TRBV7-2 and TRBJ2-7, with TRBD2 identical over 7 bases. CDR3 amino acids: CASGDRGYEQYF. CDR3 sequence (DNA): TGTGCAAGCGGGGACCGGGGCTACGAGCAGTACTTC. Full variable domain (rest looked up from reference TRBV7-2 and TRBJ2-7): GAGVSQSPSNKVTEKGKDVELRCDPISGHTALYWYRQSLGQGLEFLIYFQGNSAPDKSGLPSDRFSAERTGGSVSTLTIQRTQQEDSAVYLCASGDRGYEQYFGPGTRLTVT.